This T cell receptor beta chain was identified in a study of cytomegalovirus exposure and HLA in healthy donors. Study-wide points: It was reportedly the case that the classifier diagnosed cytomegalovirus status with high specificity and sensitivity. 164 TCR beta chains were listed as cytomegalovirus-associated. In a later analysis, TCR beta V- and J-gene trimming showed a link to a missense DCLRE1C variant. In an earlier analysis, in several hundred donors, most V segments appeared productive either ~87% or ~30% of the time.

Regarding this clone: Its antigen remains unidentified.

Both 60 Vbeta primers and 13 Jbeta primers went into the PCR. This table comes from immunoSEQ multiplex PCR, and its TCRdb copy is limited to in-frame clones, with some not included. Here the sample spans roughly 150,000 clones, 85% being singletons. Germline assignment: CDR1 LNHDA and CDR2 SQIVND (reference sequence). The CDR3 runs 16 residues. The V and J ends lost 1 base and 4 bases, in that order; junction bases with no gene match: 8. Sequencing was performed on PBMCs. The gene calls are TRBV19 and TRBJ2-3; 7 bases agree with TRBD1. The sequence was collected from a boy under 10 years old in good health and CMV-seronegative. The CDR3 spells CASSIVGRGNSDTQYF. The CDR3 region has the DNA TGTGCCAGTAGTATAGTAGGCAGGGGGAATTCAGATACGCAGTATTTT. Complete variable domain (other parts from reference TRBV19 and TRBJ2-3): DGGITQSPKYLFRKEGQNVTLSCEQNLNHDAMYWYRQDPGQGLRLIYYSQIVNDFQKGDIAEGYSVSREKKESFPLTVTSAQKNPTAFYLCASSIVGRGNSDTQYFGPGTRLTVL.